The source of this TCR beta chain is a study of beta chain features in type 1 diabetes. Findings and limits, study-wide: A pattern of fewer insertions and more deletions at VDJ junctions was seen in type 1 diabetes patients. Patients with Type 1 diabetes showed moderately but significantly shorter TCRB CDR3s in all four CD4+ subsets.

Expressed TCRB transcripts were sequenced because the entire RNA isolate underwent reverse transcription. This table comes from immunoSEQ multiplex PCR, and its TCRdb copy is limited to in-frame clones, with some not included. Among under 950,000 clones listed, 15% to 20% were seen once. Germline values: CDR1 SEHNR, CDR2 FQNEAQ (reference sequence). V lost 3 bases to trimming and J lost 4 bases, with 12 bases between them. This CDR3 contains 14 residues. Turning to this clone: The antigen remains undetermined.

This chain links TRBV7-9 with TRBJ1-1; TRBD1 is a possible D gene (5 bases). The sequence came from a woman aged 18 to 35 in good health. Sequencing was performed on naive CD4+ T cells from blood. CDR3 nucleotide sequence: TGTGCCAGCAGCTTCCGCAGGGACGGCACTGAAGCTTTCTTT. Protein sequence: CASSFRRDGTEAFF.